This T cell receptor (beta chain) was retrieved from a study of T cells after somatic rescue of genetic block. Some clones are missing from TCRdb's copy, which holds only in-frame ones; the method was immunoSEQ multiplex PCR. The sample lists about 15,000 clones, about three quarters occurring once. The receptor comes from a man aged 18 to 35. Material: peripheral blood mononuclear cells (PBMCs).

The CDR3 DNA reads as TGTGCCAGCAGTGAGTCAGGGGCAGGCACAGATACGCAGTATTTT. Protein product: CASSESGAGTDTQYF. The chain combines TRBV6-1 with TRBJ2-3, with D perhaps TRBD1 (6 bases). CDR3 size: 15 residues. Germline V gene lookup returns CDR1 MNHNS and CDR2 SASEGT. With 3 bases removed from V and 1 base from J, the gap between germline ends came to 11 bases.